Listed here is a single T cell receptor (beta chain). Authors' processing steps: It was from reference gene primer amplification that nucleated cell counts were estimated. The repertoire was sequenced with immunoSEQ multiplex PCR; TCRdb's copy has only in-frame clones and lacks some. The DNA was the basis for D and trimming; V, J and clone size are from that table. Of roughly 400,000 clones listed, about nine tenths are singletons. The data are from a study of blood T cell repertoires in COVID-19. Study members were between roughly 18 and 89 years old and lived in over 20 US regions. The study assigned cohorts using participant-reported clinical history. In Cohort 3, a recovered donor had either two negative PCRs, clearance, or symptom resolution. In germline, CDR1 is SEHNR, CDR2 FQNEAQ (reference sequence). After removal of 5 bases from V and 5 bases from J, the junction contained 8 bases not matched to a gene. CDR3 length: 14 amino acids.

The genes are TRBV7-9 and TRBJ1-1; 7 bases line up with TRBD1. This receptor was taken from a man in his late teens or twenties who had recovered from COVID-19. The sequenced sample consisted of PBMCs or T cells enriched from blood (not recorded which). CDR3 bases: TGTGCCAGCAGCCTGGGACAGACCGATACTGAAGCTTTCTTT. Its translation is CASSLGQTDTEAFF.